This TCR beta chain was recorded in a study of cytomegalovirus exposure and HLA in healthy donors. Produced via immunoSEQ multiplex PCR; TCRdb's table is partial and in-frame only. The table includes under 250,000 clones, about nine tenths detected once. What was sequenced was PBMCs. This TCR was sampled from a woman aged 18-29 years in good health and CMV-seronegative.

CDR3 sequence reads: CASSLSTGNTEAFF. As DNA, the CDR3 is TGTGCCAGCAGCCTTAGCACTGGGAACACTGAAGCTTTCTTT. The chain joins TRBV28 to TRBJ1-1, with no clear D. Germline-derived CDR1 and CDR2 are MDHEN and SYDVKM. Trimming cost V 6 bases and J 1 base, with 12 bases left between them. The CDR3 totals 14 residues. The full variable domain, in which reference TRBV28 and TRBJ1-1 provide the parts outside the CDR3, is DVKVTQSSRYLVKRTGEKVFLECVQDMDHENMFWYRQDPGLGLRLIYFSYDVKMKEKGDIPEGYSVSREKKERFSLILESASTNQTSMYLCASSLSTGNTEAFFGQGTRLTVV.